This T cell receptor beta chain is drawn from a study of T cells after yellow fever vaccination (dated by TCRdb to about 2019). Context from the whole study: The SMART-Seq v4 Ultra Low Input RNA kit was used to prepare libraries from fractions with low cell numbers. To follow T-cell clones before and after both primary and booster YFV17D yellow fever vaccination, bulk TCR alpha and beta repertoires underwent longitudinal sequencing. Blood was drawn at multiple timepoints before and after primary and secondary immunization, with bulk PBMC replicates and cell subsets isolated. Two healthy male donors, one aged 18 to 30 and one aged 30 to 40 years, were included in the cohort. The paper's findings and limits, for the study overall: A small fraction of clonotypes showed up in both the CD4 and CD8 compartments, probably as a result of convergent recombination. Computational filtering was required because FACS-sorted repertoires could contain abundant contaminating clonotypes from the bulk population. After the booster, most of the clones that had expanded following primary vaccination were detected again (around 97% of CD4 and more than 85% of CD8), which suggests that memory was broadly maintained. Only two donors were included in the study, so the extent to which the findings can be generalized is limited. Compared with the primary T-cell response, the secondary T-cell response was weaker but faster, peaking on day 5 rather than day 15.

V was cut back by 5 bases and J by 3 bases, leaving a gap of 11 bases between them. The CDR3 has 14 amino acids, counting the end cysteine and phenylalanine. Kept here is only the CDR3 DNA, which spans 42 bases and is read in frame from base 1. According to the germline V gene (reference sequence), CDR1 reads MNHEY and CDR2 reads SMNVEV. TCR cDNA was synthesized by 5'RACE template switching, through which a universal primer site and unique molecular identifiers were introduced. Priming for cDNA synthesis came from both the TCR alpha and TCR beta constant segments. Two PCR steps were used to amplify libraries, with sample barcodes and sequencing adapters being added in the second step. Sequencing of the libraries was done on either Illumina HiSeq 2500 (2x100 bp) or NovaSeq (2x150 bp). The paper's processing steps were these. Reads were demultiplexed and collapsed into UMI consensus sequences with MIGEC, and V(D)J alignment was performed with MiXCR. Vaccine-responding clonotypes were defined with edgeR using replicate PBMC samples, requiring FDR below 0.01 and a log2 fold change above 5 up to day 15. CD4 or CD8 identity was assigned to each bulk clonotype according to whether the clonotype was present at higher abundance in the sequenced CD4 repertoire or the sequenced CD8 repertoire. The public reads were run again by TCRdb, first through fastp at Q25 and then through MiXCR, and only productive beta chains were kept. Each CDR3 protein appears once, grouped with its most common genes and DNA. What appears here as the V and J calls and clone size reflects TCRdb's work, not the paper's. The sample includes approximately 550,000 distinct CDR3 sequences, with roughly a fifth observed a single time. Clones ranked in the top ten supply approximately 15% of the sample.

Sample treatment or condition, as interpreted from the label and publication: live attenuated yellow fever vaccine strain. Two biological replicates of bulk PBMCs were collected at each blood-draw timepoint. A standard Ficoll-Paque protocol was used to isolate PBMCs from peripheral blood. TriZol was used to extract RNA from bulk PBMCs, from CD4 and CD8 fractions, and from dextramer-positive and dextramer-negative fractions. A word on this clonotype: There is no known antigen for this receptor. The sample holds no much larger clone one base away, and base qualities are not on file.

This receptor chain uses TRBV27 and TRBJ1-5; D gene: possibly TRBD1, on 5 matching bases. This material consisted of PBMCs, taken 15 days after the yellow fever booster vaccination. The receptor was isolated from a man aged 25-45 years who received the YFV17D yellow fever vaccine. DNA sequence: TGTGCCAGCAGTGCCTCGGGACCCAATCAGCCCCAGCATTTT. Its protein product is CASSASGPNQPQHF.